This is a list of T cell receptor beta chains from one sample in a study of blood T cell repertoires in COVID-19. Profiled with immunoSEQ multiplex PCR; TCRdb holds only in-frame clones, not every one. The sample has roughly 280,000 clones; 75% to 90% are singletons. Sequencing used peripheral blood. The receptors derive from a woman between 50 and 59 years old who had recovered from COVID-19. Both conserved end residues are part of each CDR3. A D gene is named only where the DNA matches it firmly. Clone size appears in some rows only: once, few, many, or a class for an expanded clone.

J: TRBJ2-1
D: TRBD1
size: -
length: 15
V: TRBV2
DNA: TGTGCCAGCAGTGCGGGACAGGGGGCTTTCGATGAGCAGTTCTTC
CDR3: CASSAGQGAFDEQFF

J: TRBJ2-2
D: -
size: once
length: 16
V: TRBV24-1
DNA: TGTGCCACCAGTGATTCGGAGAGGCTGGACACCGGGGAGCTGTTTTTT
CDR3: CATSDSERLDTGELFF

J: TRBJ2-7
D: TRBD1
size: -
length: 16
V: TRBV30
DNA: TGTGCCTGGAGCCCTTACACCGGGACAGGGGGCTACGAGCAGTACTTC
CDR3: CAWSPYTGTGGYEQYF

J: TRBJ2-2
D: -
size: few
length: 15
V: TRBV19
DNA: TGTGCCAGTACCACAGCGGGCCCGAACACCGGGGAGCTGTTTTTT
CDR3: CASTTAGPNTGELFF

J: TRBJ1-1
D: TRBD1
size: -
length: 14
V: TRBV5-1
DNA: TGCGCCAGCAGCACGGGACAGGAGGGTACTGAAGCTTTCTTT
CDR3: CASSTGQEGTEAFF

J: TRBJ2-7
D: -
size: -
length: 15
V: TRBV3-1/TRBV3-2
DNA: TGTGCCAGCAGCGAAGGGGGAGGCTTCACCTACGAGCAGTACTTC
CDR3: CASSEGGGFTYEQYF

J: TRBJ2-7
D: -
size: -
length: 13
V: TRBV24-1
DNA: TGTGCCACCAGTGAGGCAGGTTCCTACGAGCAGTACTTC
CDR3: CATSEAGSYEQYF

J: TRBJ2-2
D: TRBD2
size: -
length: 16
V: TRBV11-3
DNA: TGTGCCAGCAGCTTAGCTCGGGCGGGAGGAACCGGGGAGCTGTTTTTT
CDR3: CASSLARAGGTGELFF

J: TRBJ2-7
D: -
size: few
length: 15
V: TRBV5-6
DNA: TGTGCCAGCAGCTCTTCCCAGGGGCGCTGGTACGAGCAGTACTTC
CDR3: CASSSSQGRWYEQYF

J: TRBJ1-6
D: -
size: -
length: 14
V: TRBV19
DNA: TGTGCCAGTAGTATCAGGGGCCCGGGCGGGTCCCTCCACTTT
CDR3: CASSIRGPGGSLHF

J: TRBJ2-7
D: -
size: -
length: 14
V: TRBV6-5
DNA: TGTGCCAGCGATGCGAGGGCCTTTCTGGGGGAGCAGTACTTC
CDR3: CASDARAFLGEQYF

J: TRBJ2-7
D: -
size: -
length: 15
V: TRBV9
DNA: TGTGCCAGCAGCGGGGGGGACAGCCGCTCCTACGAGCAGTACTTC
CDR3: CASSGGDSRSYEQYF

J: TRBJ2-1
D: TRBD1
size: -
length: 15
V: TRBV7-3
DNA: TGTGCCAGCAGCTTAGGACAGGGGTCTTACAATGAGCAGTTCTTC
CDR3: CASSLGQGSYNEQFF

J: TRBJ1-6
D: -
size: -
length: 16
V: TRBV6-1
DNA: TGTGCCAGCAGTGACAGGGCCCCAAGAGGTAATTCACCCCTCCACTTT
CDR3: CASSDRAPRGNSPLHF

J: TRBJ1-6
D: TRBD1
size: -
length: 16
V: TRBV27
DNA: TGTGCCAGCAGTTTATCGGCAGGACAGGGTAGTGCACCCCTCCACTTT
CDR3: CASSLSAGQGSAPLHF

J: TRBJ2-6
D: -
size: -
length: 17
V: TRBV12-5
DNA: TGTGCTAGTGGTTCGATACCCCAGGGCTCTGGGGCCAACGTCCTGACTTTC
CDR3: CASGSIPQGSGANVLTF

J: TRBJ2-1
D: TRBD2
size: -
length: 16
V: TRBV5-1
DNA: TGCGCCAGCAGCTTGGCCGGGACTAGCGGGAGCCATGAGCAGTTCTTC
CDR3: CASSLAGTSGSHEQFF

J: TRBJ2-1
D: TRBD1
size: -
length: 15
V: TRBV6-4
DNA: TGTGCCAGCAGTCCCCGACAGGGTGGGAGTAATGAGCAGTTCTTC
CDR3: CASSPRQGGSNEQFF

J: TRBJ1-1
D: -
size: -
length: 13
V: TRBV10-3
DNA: TGTGCCATCAGCCAGACTGAGAACACTGAAGCTTTCTTT
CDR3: CAISQTENTEAFF

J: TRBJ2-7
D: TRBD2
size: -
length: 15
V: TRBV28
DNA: TGTGCCAGCAGGGCAGCGGGAGGAACCTACTACGAGCAGTACTTC
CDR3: CASRAAGGTYYEQYF

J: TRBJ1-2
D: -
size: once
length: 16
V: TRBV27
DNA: TGTGCCAGCAGTTTATTCTCCGGGTCCGCTAACTATGGCTACACCTTC
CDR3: CASSLFSGSANYGYTF

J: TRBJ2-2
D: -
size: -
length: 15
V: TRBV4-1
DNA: TGCGCCAGCAGCCATAACCTAGCTTTCACCGGGGAGCTGTTTTTT
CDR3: CASSHNLAFTGELFF

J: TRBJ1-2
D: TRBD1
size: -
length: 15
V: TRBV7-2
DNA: TGTGCCAGCAGCTTTGATTCACAGGGGGCGGAAGGCTACACCTTC
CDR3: CASSFDSQGAEGYTF

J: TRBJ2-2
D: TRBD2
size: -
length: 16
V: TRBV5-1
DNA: TGCGCCAGCAGCTTGGGGCTAGCGGAGAACACCGGGGAGCTGTTTTTT
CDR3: CASSLGLAENTGELFF

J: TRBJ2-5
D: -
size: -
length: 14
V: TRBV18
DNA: TGTGCCAGCTCACGGGGCAGGGTAGGAGAGACCCAGTACTTC
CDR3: CASSRGRVGETQYF

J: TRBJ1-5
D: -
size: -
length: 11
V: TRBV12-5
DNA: TGTGCTAGTGGCCTAGAGAGGCCCCAGCATTTT
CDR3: CASGLERPQHF

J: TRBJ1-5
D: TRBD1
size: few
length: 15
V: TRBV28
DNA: TGTGCCAGCAGTTTTCGGACAGGGGGTAGGCAGCCCCAGCATTTT
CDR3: CASSFRTGGRQPQHF

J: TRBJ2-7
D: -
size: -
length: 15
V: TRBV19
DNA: TGTGCCAGTAGTATAGCGCCAAGAGCTTCCTACGAGCAGTACTTC
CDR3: CASSIAPRASYEQYF

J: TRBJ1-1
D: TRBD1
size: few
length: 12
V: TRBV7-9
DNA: TGTGCCAGCAGCCCGAGACAGGGGATGGCTTTCTTT
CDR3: CASSPRQGMAFF

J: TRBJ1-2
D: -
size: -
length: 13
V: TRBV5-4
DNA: TGTGCCAGCAGGGACCAGGGATACTATGGCTACACCTTC
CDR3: CASRDQGYYGYTF